This section outlines one T cell receptor (beta chain) sequence together with its context. The data were obtained in a study of blood T cell repertoires in COVID-19. Overall study: The United States, Italy and Spain supplied acute and convalescent COVID-19 samples. The analysed material was cDNA or gDNA that came from T cells, B-cell-depleted T cells, or PBMCs.

Profiled with immunoSEQ multiplex PCR; TCRdb holds only in-frame clones, not every one. The sample carries over 200,000 clones, approximately 90% recorded once. CDR3 length: 15 residues. V shed 7 bases, J shed 3 bases, and the junction held 8 bases outside the gene matches. Germline V gives CDR1 MNHEY, CDR2 SVGAGI. The Seattle site enrolled patients during active infection and followed them longitudinally. The sequence was collected from a man aged 25 to 40 with COVID-19, enrolled during active disease. The sample taken for sequencing was peripheral blood. This chain links TRBV6-5 with TRBJ1-4; 7 positions match TRBD1. The CDR3 is CASKQGSSANEKLFF. CDR3 sequence (DNA): TGTGCCAGCAAACAGGGGAGTAGTGCTAATGAAAAACTGTTTTTT.